This T cell receptor (beta chain) was profiled in a study of blood T cells in healthy people across ages. Study details: Template switching recovered approximately one barcoded beta molecule for every two T cells. General observations from the study: Diversity was estimated from one million T cells, and these estimates were considered underestimates.

In this sample, this clonotype turned up a few times. The antigen remains undetermined. Primers used in a second PCR of roughly 6 to 11 cycles were a sample-barcoded 5' primer and a J-beta primer mix. Every cDNA molecule carried a tag from a template-switch adaptor bearing 12 random nucleotides. The yield of each sample was at least 3 million CDR3-containing paired-end reads. MiXCR, run by TCRdb on the 5' RACE reads, gives a single entry per CDR3 protein. The sample holds more than 500,000 distinct CDR3 sequences, 25% to 30% seen once. V lost 6 bases to trimming and J lost 4 bases, with 6 bases between them. The CDR3 loop spans 10 amino acids. Germline V gives CDR1 DFQATT, CDR2 SNEGSKA (reference sequence).

This sequence originates from a woman aged 70-85 years in good health. Sequencing was done on a sample of blood. The rearrangement uses TRBV20-1 and TRBJ1-1; D is uncertain. CDR3 residues: CSAGSTEAFF. CDR3 nucleotides: TGCAGTGCGGGTAGCACTGAAGCTTTCTTT.